These 15 T cell receptor beta chains originate from one sample sequenced in a study of blood T cells in healthy people across ages (dated by TCRdb to the mid-2010s). Libraries were made using 5' RACE. A second roughly 7 to 11 cycle PCR used a sample-barcoded 5' primer and a J-beta primer mix. TCRdb trimmed public reads at Q25 via fastp, called clones via MiXCR and kept in-frame beta chains. CDR3 protein duplicates are merged, each entry listing the most common genes and DNA. The sample has 1.5 million to 2 million distinct CDR3 sequences on record, about 39% of them singletons. Together, the top ten hold roughly 23% of the sample. Sequenced material: blood. These receptors all stem from a human donor in good health.

This chain uses TRBV6-2 or TRBV6-3 with TRBJ2-3; 10 bases line up with TRBD2. The V and J ends lost 5 bases and 0 bases, in that order; junction bases with no gene match: 5. Germline V gene lookup returns CDR1 MNHEY and CDR2 SVGEGT. The CDR3 length is 16 residues. This CDR3 is CASSTLAGRSTDTQYF. CDR3 bases: TGTGCCAGCAGTACACTAGCGGGGCGGAGCACAGATACGCAGTATTTT.

The rearrangement joins TRBV2 to TRBJ2-3; D not resolved. The V end was cut by 6 bases, the J end by 9 bases, with 13 bases between. The CDR3 has 12 amino acids. Germline CDR1 and CDR2: SNHLY and FYNNEI. The CDR3 sequence is CASRAGPDTQYF. DNA of the CDR3: TGTGCCAGCAGGGCCGGTCCTGACACGCAGTATTTT.

J is TRBJ2-2 and V is TRBV6-2 or TRBV6-3; the D is unclear. The CDR3 is 14 residues long. CDR1 MNHEY and CDR2 SVGEGT come from the germline V gene. V gave up 5 bases and J gave up 0 bases, with 7 bases separating them. CDR3 region: CASSRTPNTGELFF. The CDR3 bases are TGTGCCAGCAGTCGGACCCCGAACACCGGGGAGCTGTTTTTT.

The V gene is TRBV9, the J gene TRBJ2-5; a weak D match, TRBD2 (6 bases). Trimming pared 0 bases from V and 4 bases from J, leaving 10 bases between. The CDR3 length is 14 residues. Germline CDR1 and CDR2: SGDLS and YYNGEE. CDR3 loop: CASSVEAGPETQYF. The CDR3 nucleotides are TGTGCCAGCAGCGTAGAAGCGGGCCCAGAGACCCAGTACTTC.

This clonotype was observed once. The chain couples TRBV28 to TRBJ1-5; D unresolved. The germline V gene encodes CDR1 MDHEN and CDR2 SYDVKM. CDR3 length: 15 residues. The CDR3 sequence: CVGSLSGVSNQPQHF. As DNA, the CDR3 is TGTGTCGGCAGTTTGTCCGGGGTCAGCAATCAGCCCCAGCATTTT.

Many counts were recorded for this clonotype. This sequence joins TRBV29-1 and TRBJ2-3; 7 nucleotides align to TRBD2. Per germline, CDR1 SQVTM and CDR2 ANQGSEA. V was pared by 7 bases and J by 3 bases, with 4 bases of the junction left unmatched. The CDR3 spans 12 residues. The CDR3 coding sequence is TGCAGCGCGGAGCGGGGAACAGATACGCAGTATTTT. As protein: CSAERGTDTQYF.

Concerning this clonotype itself: The germline gene is not matched at one end of the junction; a read error may be the cause. V is TRBV6-2 or TRBV6-3 and J is TRBJ2-1, with 11 bases that match TRBD2. CDR1 is MNHEY, CDR2 SVGEGT, per germline. The CDR3 covers 19 residues. The CDR3 DNA reads TGTGCCAACAGTTACTCGGGTACTAGCGGGGGCCGGGGATACAATGAGCAGTTCTTC. Its protein product is CANSYSGTSGGRGYNEQFF.

J is TRBJ2-7 and V is TRBV6-1; D ambiguous. This CDR3 contains 14 residues. The germline V gene has CDR1 MNHNS and CDR2 SASEGT. V was trimmed by 4 bases and J by 3 bases, leaving 13 bases between them. The CDR3, as DNA: TGTGCCAGCAGTGTGCAGGTTGTAAACTACGAGCAGTACTTC. Amino acid sequence: CASSVQVVNYEQYF.

This clonotype was seen only a few times. The V gene is TRBV3-1, the J gene TRBJ2-5; no reliable D call. The germline V gene has CDR1 LGHDT and CDR2 YNNKEL (reference sequence). The length of the CDR3 is 14 residues. Trimming took off 3 bases at V and 9 bases at J, with 17 bases between the two ends. As DNA, the CDR3 is TGTGCCAGCAGCCACCGCACTTCCCGGAGAGCCCAGTACTTC. Its translation: CASSHRTSRRAQYF.

The chain links TRBV4-1 to TRBJ1-2, with 7 bases aligning to TRBD1. V lost 2 bases, J lost 2 bases, and 5 bases stayed unmatched. In germline, CDR1 is MGHRA, CDR2 YSYEKL. The CDR3 contains 15 residues. CDR3: CASSQTPGQNYGYTF. DNA of the CDR3: TGCGCCAGCAGCCAAACGCCGGGACAGAACTATGGCTACACCTTC.

This clonotype was found a few times. The chain uses TRBV6-5 and TRBJ2-1, with 8 bases aligning to TRBD1. The germline CDR1 and CDR2 sequences are MNHEY and SVGAGI. The CDR3 is made up of 14 amino acids. V lost 6 bases and J lost 1; bases outside the gene matches: 2. The CDR3 region is CASRDRESYNEQFF. DNA of the CDR3: TGTGCCAGCAGGGACAGGGAGTCCTACAATGAGCAGTTCTTC.

V usage is TRBV9 and J usage is TRBJ2-5; 7 nucleotides match TRBD2. There are 15 residues in the CDR3. V trimming: 3 bases; J trimming: 2 bases; junction bases outside the gene matches: 7. In germline, CDR1 is SGDLS, CDR2 YYNGEE. CDR3 residues: CASSGDGTIQETQYF. CDR3 bases: TGTGCCAGCAGCGGAGACGGGACTATACAAGAGACCCAGTACTTC.

This clonotype has a handful of counts. V and J are TRBV4-1 and TRBJ2-3; 7 nucleotides align to TRBD2. This CDR3 spans 18 amino acids. V was clipped by 4 bases and J by 2 bases; unmatched bases: 15. CDR1 and CDR2 (germline): MGHRA, YSYEKL. CDR3 protein: CASSLRVVAGESTDTQYF. CDR3 sequence (DNA): TGCGCCAGCAGCCTTCGTGTGGTCGCGGGGGAGTCCACAGATACGCAGTATTTT.

This chain joins TRBV2 and TRBJ1-2; unclear D gene. The CDR3 is 14 residues long. Germline V CDR1 and CDR2: SNHLY, FYNNEI. The V and J ends lost 1 base and 4 bases respectively, with 10 bases between them. This chain's CDR3 is CASSEVGKGYGYTF. The CDR3 DNA reads as TGTGCCAGCAGTGAAGTGGGGAAAGGCTATGGCTACACCTTC.

The rearrangement uses TRBV3-1 and TRBJ2-7; D is undetermined. V shed 4 bases and J shed 2 bases, with 15 bases lying between them. This CDR3 contains 15 residues. CDR1 and CDR2 (germline): LGHDT, YNNKEL (reference sequence). In DNA form, the CDR3 reads TGTGCCAGCAGCCTAGGTCCTGGAGTCCCCTACGAGCAGTACTTC. This codes for CASSLGPGVPYEQYF.